What follows describes a single T cell receptor (beta chain). What it binds is not known. The data are from a study of graft-versus-host responses after intestinal transplantation. General observations from the study: Analysis identified GvH clones in recipient marrow, with some appearing first in ileum or blood.

Unmatched junction bases numbered 6, after V lost 2 bases and J lost 2 bases. The length of the CDR3 is 17 residues. Per the germline V gene, CDR1 is ENHRY and CDR2 is SYGVKD. The method was immunoSEQ multiplex PCR; TCRdb's version includes in-frame clones alone and lacks a portion of them. The sample lists 75,000 to 100,000 clones, 86% occurring once. Sequenced here: PBMCs, sampled 255 days after intestinal transplant. This clonotype was sampled from a human patient who received an intestinal transplant, so some T cells may come from the graft donor. This chain uses TRBV10-3 with TRBJ2-6, with 7 bases fitting TRBD1. The CDR3, as DNA: TGTGCCATCAGTGAGGCCTCGACAGGGACTGGGGCCAACGTCCTGACTTTC. Amino acid sequence: CAISEASTGTGANVLTF.